The entry below gives a single T cell receptor (beta chain) sequence along with its context. The CDR3 is made up of 15 amino acids. The V gene lost 4 bases and the J gene lost 1 base, with 16 bases spanning the gap. Germline V gene sequence: CDR1 SQVTM, CDR2 ANQGSEA. Sequencing was performed with immunoSEQ multiplex PCR; in TCRdb, only in-frame clones are kept and a portion is missing. The sample holds some 66,000 clones, roughly 80% seen once. This sample was included in a study of blood T cell repertoires in COVID-19. Study summary: From T cells, B-cell-depleted T cells, or PBMCs came the material, which was cDNA or gDNA.

Sequencing was done on a sample of peripheral blood. This rearrangement joins TRBV29-1 to TRBJ1-1, with D possibly being TRBD1 (5 bases). The sequence was obtained from a man aged 60-69 years with acute or convalescent COVID-19. The CDR3 DNA sequence: TGCAGCGTTGCCCCCAGGGCAGGGCCGAACACTGAAGCTTTCTTT. Protein: CSVAPRAGPNTEAFF.